This T cell receptor (beta chain) was recorded in a study of blood T cell repertoires in COVID-19. Study-wide context: Sources were T cells, B-cell-depleted T cells, or PBMCs; the material itself was cDNA or gDNA.

From germline, CDR1 is LGHDT and CDR2 YNNKEL (reference sequence). CDR3 size: 15 residues. J lost 3 bases, V lost 0 bases, and 5 bases had no gene match. Only in-frame clones appear in the TCRdb table, and some are missing; sequencing was by immunoSEQ multiplex PCR. Here the sample spans 90,000 to 100,000 clones, more than 60% being singletons. The sample was peripheral blood. The chain uses TRBV3-1 (or the pseudogene TRBV3-2) and TRBJ2-7, with 7 bases that match TRBD2. The clonotype comes from a man in his 70s with acute or convalescent COVID-19. The CDR3 reads CASSQEWREIYEQYF. DNA for the CDR3: TGTGCCAGCAGCCAAGAATGGCGGGAGATCTACGAGCAGTACTTC.